The entry below gives a single T cell receptor (beta chain) sequence along with its context. Its matching antigen is unknown. No infections or other immune events were documented during collection. The data stem from a study of identifying expanded T cells in peripheral blood. Findings and limits, study-wide: Clone count variance between approximately 2-week samples rose with total template count. Differentially abundant clones: approximately 1.3 between replicates, 16.4 at approximately 13 days, around 20 at four.

CDR3 length equals 14 residues. V lost 2 bases and J 9 bases, leaving 14 bases between the germline ends. Germline V gene lookup returns CDR1 SGHTA and CDR2 FQGNSA. TCRdb's table, derived via immunoSEQ multiplex PCR, lists solely in-frame clones and lacks some. The repertoire consists of 90,000 to 95,000 clones, with approximately 85% occurring once and the leading ten covering approximately 5%. The TCR sequence derives from a person aged 18 to 75 in good health. The rearrangement uses TRBV7-2 and TRBJ2-1; D perhaps matches TRBD2 (6 bases). Sample: blood. The CDR3 DNA sequence: TGTGCCAGCAGCTTAACGGGAGCTTTCAGTGAGCAGTTCTTC. Protein: CASSLTGAFSEQFF.